The present TCR beta chain was sequenced within a study of spatial heterogeneity in lung cancer. Each CDR3 protein gets one entry after TCRdb re-called the 5' RACE reads with MiXCR. Of roughly 4,500 distinct CDR3 sequences in the sample, around 21% are singletons; the top ten hold roughly 24%. V lost 5 bases and J lost 4; bases outside the gene matches: 8. The germline V gene encodes CDR1 SGHTA and CDR2 FQGNSA. The CDR3 spans 15 residues. By sample fraction, this clonotype is medium-sized. The time point denotes: sample taken at primary tumor resection. Material for sequencing was whole RNA from tumor, nontumor lung or frozen PBMC, left unsorted. Donation came from around 77 patients with untreated early-stage non-small cell lung cancer.

Sequenced here: normal lung tissue next to the tumor, sampled at surgery. The receptor's source is a female donor with early-stage non-small cell lung cancer. The V and J genes are TRBV7-2 and TRBJ2-7; 10 bases line up with TRBD2. The CDR3 loop is CASSTRAGGPYEQYF. The CDR3 DNA follows: TGTGCCAGCAGCACCCGAGCGGGGGGGCCATACGAGCAGTACTTC.